One sample yielded the 18 T cell receptor beta chains listed below, sequenced in a study of blood T cells in healthy people across ages. A second PCR, run for about 6 to 12 cycles, used a sample-barcoded 5' primer plus a J-beta primer mix. Via MiXCR, TCRdb re-called the 5' RACE reads, giving one row per CDR3 protein. The top ten clones hold under 8% of a sample with roughly 1,500,000 distinct CDR3 sequences, 42% of them seen once. Sequenced: blood. The receptors shown here come from a woman younger than 35 in good health.

DNA of the CDR3: TGTGCCACTAAGGACAGTGCCACAGATACGCAGTATTTT. Amino acid sequence: CATKDSATDTQYF. The rearrangement links TRBV24-1 to TRBJ2-3, with D maybe TRBD1 (6 bases). This CDR3 comprises 13 residues. From germline, CDR1 is KGHDR and CDR2 SFDVKD. V was cut by 10 bases and J by 2 bases, with 12 bases left in between.

This chain uses TRBV4-1 with TRBJ1-4, with D possibly TRBD1 on 6 matching bases. In germline, CDR1 is MGHRA, CDR2 YSYEKL. CDR3 length: 17 amino acids. Trimming took off 4 bases at V and 8 bases at J, with 23 bases between the two ends. CDR3 in DNA: TGCGCCAGCAGCCTTACAGGGCGCAGCGGGACCCACGAAAAACTGTTTTTT. It encodes CASSLTGRSGTHEKLFF.

On this clonotype: With a much larger clone just one base away, this may be a read error. This chain connects TRBV12-3 or TRBV12-4 to TRBJ2-7; TRBD2 aligns across 8 bases. Losses at the gene ends were 6 bases for V and 1 base for J; bases not matched to a gene: 5. The CDR3 runs to 14 residues. CDR3 sequence (DNA): TGTGCCAGCAGGTTGGGCGGGAGGTCCTACGAGCAGTACTTC. Encoded protein: CASRLGGRSYEQYF.

This sequence joins TRBV30 and TRBJ2-3; 8 bases align to TRBD2. This CDR3 has 12 residues. Germline lookup yields CDR1 GTSNPN and CDR2 SVGIG (reference sequence). V was pared by 5 bases and J by 8 bases, with 6 bases of the junction left unmatched. This CDR3 is CAWRAGAGTQYF. CDR3 DNA sequence: TGTGCCTGGCGAGCGGGAGCCGGTACGCAGTATTTT.

This chain uses TRBV7-8 with TRBJ2-3, with 7 bases lining up with TRBD2. The CDR3 runs to 16 residues. Germline V gene data show CDR1 as SGHVS and CDR2 as FQNEAQ. The J segment lost 0 bases and the V segment lost 6 bases, leaving 9 bases of the junction unmatched. The CDR3 sequence is CASRQEAGGSTDTQYF. The CDR3 bases are TGTGCCAGCAGGCAAGAAGCCGGGGGGAGCACAGATACGCAGTATTTT. The full variable domain, completed using reference TRBV7-8 and TRBJ2-3, is GAGVSQSPRYKVAKRGQDVALRCDPISGHVSLFWYQQALGQGPEFLTYFQNEAQLDKSGLPSDRFFAERPEGSVSTLKIQRTQQEDSAVYLCASRQEAGGSTDTQYFGPGTRLTVL.

Concerning this clonotype: Mismatch with germline at one junction end may stem from a read error. The V and J genes are TRBV20-1 and TRBJ2-5; D is perhaps TRBD1 (5 bases). Germline lookup yields CDR1 DFQATT and CDR2 SNEGSKA (reference sequence). The CDR3 sequence is 12 residues long. CDR3 region: CSVLRGTETRYF. CDR3 nucleotide sequence: TGCAGCGTCCTAAGGGGAACAGAGACCCGGTACTTC.

This clonotype was counted ten times or more. This chain links TRBV28 with TRBJ2-5, with 12 positions matching TRBD1. The CDR3 consists of 17 residues. The V gene's germline CDR1 is MDHEN and CDR2 SYDVKM. V shed 3 bases, J shed 4 bases, and the junction held 9 bases outside the gene matches. In DNA, the CDR3 is TGTGCCAGCAGTTTTTTCGGGGGGACAGGGGGCGGAGAGACCCAGTACTTC. Protein product: CASSFFGGTGGGETQYF.

The rearrangement uses TRBV4-1 and TRBJ1-5; TRBD1 might be the D (6 bases). Trimming removed 2 bases from V and 0 bases from J, with 14 bases in between. The CDR3 is 17 residues long. Germline V CDR1 and CDR2: MGHRA, YSYEKL. As DNA, the CDR3 is TGCGCCAGCAGCCAAACAGGGTTGTTATATAGCAATCAGCCCCAGCATTTT. Translating gives CASSQTGLLYSNQPQHF.

This clonotype occurred a few times. J is TRBJ1-1 and V is TRBV10-2; maybe TRBD1 (5 bases). V was clipped by 1 base and J by 5 bases, with 8 bases between them. This CDR3 region has 13 residues. Germline CDR1 is WSHSY and CDR2 is SAAADI. CDR3 sequence (DNA): TGCGCCAGCAGTGAGTTATCAGGGACTGAAGCTTTCTTT. Translated, it gives CASSELSGTEAFF.

Turning to this clonotype: One end of the junction fails to match germline, which may point to a read error. The chain links TRBV4-1 to TRBJ2-7; 7 nucleotides match TRBD1. CDR1 MGHRA and CDR2 YSYEKL come from the germline V gene. The CDR3 is made up of 15 amino acids. The CDR3 loop reads CASSQQDRPTDERYF. The CDR3 coding sequence is TGCGCCAGCAGCCAGCAGGACAGGCCTACCGACGAGCGGTACTTC.

The gene calls are TRBV20-1 and TRBJ1-2; maybe TRBD1 (5 bases). CDR1 DFQATT and CDR2 SNEGSKA come from the germline V gene (reference sequence). The CDR3 sequence is 14 residues long. Trimming left V 3 bases short and J 2 bases short, with 13 bases between. The CDR3, as DNA: TGCAGTGCTAGGGGACTCACCCTGAACTATGGCTACACCTTC. Amino acid sequence: CSARGLTLNYGYTF.

This chain joins TRBV5-5 and TRBJ2-1; 8 bases fit TRBD2. The CDR3 spans 16 residues. With V trimmed by 4 bases and J by 8 bases, 14 bases remained unmatched. Germline values: CDR1 SGHKS, CDR2 YYEKEE (reference sequence). The DNA for the CDR3 is TGTGCCAGCAGCCGCTTTGCGGGAGGTACTCCTGATGAGCAGTTCTTC. Its protein product is CASSRFAGGTPDEQFF.

The rearrangement links TRBV5-1 to TRBJ1-1, with 10 bases lining up with TRBD1. V lost 8 bases and J lost 3; bases outside the gene matches: 7. CDR3 length equals 14 residues. Per germline, CDR1 SGHRS and CDR2 YFSETQ. The CDR3 DNA reads as TGCGCCAGTACTAGGACAGGGGGGCACACTGAAGCTTTCTTT. The encoded protein is CASTRTGGHTEAFF.

The V and J genes are TRBV10-3 and TRBJ2-3; D not resolved. V was cut by 0 bases and J by 1 base, with 14 bases left in between. The germline V gene encodes CDR1 ENHRY and CDR2 SYGVKD. The CDR3 totals 17 residues. CDR3 nucleotide sequence: TGTGCCATCAGTGAGTCAGCGACTCCCTCGGGCACAGATACGCAGTATTTT. Protein sequence: CAISESATPSGTDTQYF.

This clonotype came up a few times. The chain links TRBV12-3 or TRBV12-4 to TRBJ1-1; 8 nucleotides align to TRBD1. Trimming removed 4 bases from V and 5 bases from J; junction bases left unmatched: 15. CDR3 size: 17 residues. As DNA, the CDR3 is TGTGCCAGCAGTTCTTCCCAGGGGGCTTCGCCCTATACTGAAGCTTTCTTT. Translated, it gives CASSSSQGASPYTEAFF.

This chain joins TRBV7-9 and TRBJ2-1; 10 bases are shared with TRBD1. The germline gives CDR1 SEHNR, CDR2 FQNEAQ (reference sequence). This CDR3 is 13 amino acids long. The junction had 6 bases not matched to a gene; V was cut back by 10 bases and J by 6 bases. CDR3 residues: CATRQGAGNEQFF. CDR3 coding DNA: TGTGCCACCCGACAGGGGGCAGGCAATGAGCAGTTCTTC.

This clonotype was counted a few times. The chain links TRBV6-2 or TRBV6-3 to TRBJ2-3; D is unresolved. This CDR3 has 12 amino acids. Trimming stripped 2 bases from V and 7 bases from J, with 7 bases between. The germline gives CDR1 MNHEY, CDR2 SVGEGT. CDR3 protein: CASSYHAYTQYF. In DNA, the CDR3 is TGTGCCAGCAGTTACCACGCCTATACGCAGTATTTT.

The V and J genes are TRBV20-1 and TRBJ1-2; D is undetermined. V was shortened by 0 bases and J by 0 bases, with 11 bases between the two germline ends. Germline CDR1 is DFQATT and CDR2 is SNEGSKA (reference sequence). The CDR3 has 15 residues. The CDR3 is CSARDLRAPNYGYTF. The CDR3 nucleotides read TGCAGTGCTAGAGATTTAAGGGCCCCTAACTATGGCTACACCTTC.